Following are 17 T cell receptor beta chains from one sample sequenced in a study of T cells in Graves' hyperthyroidism and ophthalmopathy. TCR beta CDR3 region amplification was performed from RNA transcripts. Carried out on the TCR CDR3, a first-round RT-PCR used the HTBI primer set. Each CDR3 protein is one row after TCRdb ran MiXCR on the multiplex PCR reads. There are hundreds of thousands of distinct CDR3 sequences in the sample; approximately 36% occur only once, and less than 35% lies in the top ten. The sequencing input was blood. These receptors were obtained from a woman in her thirties or forties with Graves' hyperthyroidism.

The chain joins TRBV7-2 to TRBJ2-7; perhaps TRBD1 as D (5 bases). V lost 4 bases, J lost 2 bases, and 12 bases lay in between. The CDR3 totals 14 residues. The V gene's germline CDR1 is SGHTA and CDR2 FQGNSA. CDR3 coding DNA: TGTGCCAGCAGCTATGGAACAGGAACCTACGAGCAGTACTTC. This sequence encodes CASSYGTGTYEQYF.

The J gene is TRBJ1-1, the V gene TRBV20-1; no firm D call. V lost 0 bases, J lost 0 bases, and 5 bases lay in between. The CDR3 covers 13 residues. The germline CDR1 and CDR2 sequences are DFQATT and SNEGSKA (reference sequence). This CDR3 is CSARESMNTEAFF. In DNA form, the CDR3 reads TGCAGTGCTAGAGAAAGTATGAACACTGAAGCTTTCTTT.

Worth noting for this clonotype: Germline is not matched at one junction end, which may reflect a read error. V usage is TRBV10-2 and J usage is TRBJ1-1; no definite D call. Germline V gene data show CDR1 as WSHSY and CDR2 as SAAADI. The CDR3 sequence is 15 residues long. CDR3 sequence (DNA): TGTGCCAGCAGTTACTCTGTTGGGGTCTTGACTGAAGCTTTCTTT. It specifies CASSYSVGVLTEAFF.

This clonotype was detected many times. V and J are TRBV5-6 and TRBJ1-1; D gene unclear. This CDR3 is 13 amino acids long. The V end was cut by 5 bases, the J end by 4 bases, with 12 bases between. Per germline, CDR1 SGHDT and CDR2 YYEEEE. CDR3 sequence (DNA): TGTGCCAGCAGTAAAGAGAGAGGCACTGAAGCTTTCTTT. Translated, it gives CASSKERGTEAFF.

The genes are TRBV11-2 and TRBJ2-7; D is unresolved. The CDR3 extends over 14 amino acids. V was shortened by 4 bases and J by 5 bases, with 15 bases between the two germline ends. Per the germline V gene, CDR1 is SGHAT and CDR2 is FQNNGV. Here the CDR3 DNA reads TGTGCCAGCAGCTCCCCGGGTGGGCTAAACGAGCAGTACTTC. This encodes CASSSPGGLNEQYF.

The chain uses TRBV10-3 and TRBJ2-6; TRBD1 agrees at 8 bases. After removal of 6 bases from V and 9 bases from J, the junction contained 4 bases not matched to a gene. CDR1 is ENHRY, CDR2 SYGVKD, per germline. There are 13 residues in the CDR3. This CDR3 is CAIRGTGDNVLTF. The CDR3 DNA sequence: TGTGCCATCAGGGGGACAGGCGACAACGTCCTGACTTTC.

This clonotype has more than one count but fewer than ten. The V and J genes are TRBV6-5 and TRBJ1-2, with 8 bases identical to TRBD1. Germline V CDR1 and CDR2: MNHEY, SVGAGI. CDR3 size: 14 residues. The V gene end was trimmed by 5 bases and the J gene end by 6 bases; junction bases not matched to a gene: 8. The CDR3 region has the DNA TGTGCCAGCAGTAGACAGGGGATCGGCAATGGCTACACCTTC. It encodes CASSRQGIGNGYTF.

This clonotype was observed at least ten times. The rearrangement links TRBV20-1 to TRBJ2-7, with D possibly being TRBD2 (5 bases). This CDR3 is built from 12 residues. Per the germline V gene, CDR1 is DFQATT and CDR2 is SNEGSKA (reference sequence). V was clipped by 4 bases and J by 0 bases, with 7 bases between them. The CDR3 DNA reads TGCAGTGCTACAGGACTCTCCTACGAGCAGTACTTC. As protein: CSATGLSYEQYF.

This chain links TRBV2 with TRBJ1-6; unclear D gene. This CDR3 contains 17 residues. Germline CDR1 SNHLY, CDR2 FYNNEI. The V end was cut by 6 bases, the J end by 4 bases, with 19 bases between. The DNA of the CDR3 is TGTGCCAGCAGCGCCCACCCCGGGGAGGATTATAATTCACCCCTCCACTTT. Its translation is CASSAHPGEDYNSPLHF. Full variable domain (remainder filled in from reference TRBV2 and TRBJ1-6): EPEVTQTPSHQVTQMGQEVILRCVPISNHLYFYWYRQILGQKVEFLVSFYNNEISEKSEIFDDQFSVERPDGSNFTLKIRSTKLEDSAMYFCASSAHPGEDYNSPLHFGNGTRLTVT.

The J gene is TRBJ1-2, the V gene TRBV25-1; a possible D gene is TRBD1 (5 bases). Germline V gene data show CDR1 as MGHDK and CDR2 as SYGVNS. Trimming shortened V by 5 bases and J by 6 bases, and 16 bases separated the two germline ends. This CDR3 has 14 residues. CDR3 region: CASSYWGGGDGYTF. CDR3 DNA: TGTGCCAGCAGTTACTGGGGGGGGGGAGATGGCTACACCTTC.

This clonotype was observed a handful of times. This rearrangement joins TRBV7-9 to TRBJ2-3; 9 bases are a match to TRBD2. The CDR3 sequence is 15 residues long. The V gene's germline CDR1 is SEHNR and CDR2 FQNEAQ (reference sequence). The trim removed 11 bases at V and 0 bases at J, leaving 9 bases unmatched. CDR3 residues: CAGVVAGVSTDTQYF. The CDR3 nucleotides are TGTGCCGGAGTGGTAGCGGGGGTCAGCACAGATACGCAGTATTTT.

This clonotype was observed a few times. The chain recombines TRBV4-3 with TRBJ1-5; unclear D gene. This CDR3 is 13 amino acids long. Germline V gene data show CDR1 as LGHNA and CDR2 as YSLEER. Between the trimmed V and J ends, which lost 1 base and 4 bases, there was a span of 5 bases. CDR3 residues: CASSQGINQPQHF. CDR3 nucleotide sequence: TGCGCCAGCAGCCAAGGGATTAATCAGCCCCAGCATTTT.

The chain recombines TRBV12-3 or TRBV12-4 with TRBJ1-3, with D hard to call. The CDR3 loop spans 14 amino acids. Trimming shortened V by 5 bases and J by 4 bases, and 12 bases separated the two germline ends. CDR3 nucleotide sequence: TGTGCCAGCAGTCCTACAATGGAAGGAAACACCATATATTTT. Translation gives CASSPTMEGNTIYF.

As for this clonotype: Possible read error: a much larger clone is one base away. J is TRBJ1-1 and V is TRBV7-6, with unresolved D. V was trimmed by 4 bases and J by 4 bases, leaving 16 bases between them. The V gene's germline CDR1 is SGHVS and CDR2 FNYEAQ. The CDR3 sequence is 15 residues long. The CDR3 loop reads CASSYPLGMSTEAFF. As DNA, the CDR3 is TGTGCCAGCAGCTACCCCCTGGGGATGAGCACTGAAGCTTTCTTT.

CDR3 nucleotide sequence: TGTGCCAGCAGTTACTCGAAGGGGGGGGCTCATTCACCCCTCCACTTT. As protein: CASSYSKGGAHSPLHF. The genes are TRBV6-5 and TRBJ1-6; weak D call: TRBD1 (6 bases). CDR3 size: 16 residues. V was clipped by 0 bases and J by 8 bases, with 14 bases between them. Germline CDR1 MNHEY, CDR2 SVGAGI.

This clonotype was observed once. This sequence joins TRBV11-2 and TRBJ2-2; 10 positions match TRBD1. The germline CDR1 and CDR2 sequences are SGHAT and FQNNGV. This CDR3 spans 18 amino acids. Trimming cost V 5 bases and J 6 bases; bases outside gene matches: 15. The CDR3 sequence: CASSPLLRDRGRPGELFF. Written as DNA, the CDR3 is TGTGCCAGCAGCCCTCTACTCCGGGACAGGGGTCGTCCCGGGGAGCTGTTTTTT.

This chain links TRBV7-2 with TRBJ1-2, with TRBD1 matching over 7 bases. This CDR3 spans 13 amino acids. Per germline, CDR1 SGHTA and CDR2 FQGNSA. The V and J ends lost 3 bases and 7 bases, in that order; junction bases with no gene match: 5. This CDR3 is CASSFDRESGYTF. For the CDR3, the DNA is TGTGCCAGCAGCTTCGACAGGGAATCTGGCTACACCTTC.